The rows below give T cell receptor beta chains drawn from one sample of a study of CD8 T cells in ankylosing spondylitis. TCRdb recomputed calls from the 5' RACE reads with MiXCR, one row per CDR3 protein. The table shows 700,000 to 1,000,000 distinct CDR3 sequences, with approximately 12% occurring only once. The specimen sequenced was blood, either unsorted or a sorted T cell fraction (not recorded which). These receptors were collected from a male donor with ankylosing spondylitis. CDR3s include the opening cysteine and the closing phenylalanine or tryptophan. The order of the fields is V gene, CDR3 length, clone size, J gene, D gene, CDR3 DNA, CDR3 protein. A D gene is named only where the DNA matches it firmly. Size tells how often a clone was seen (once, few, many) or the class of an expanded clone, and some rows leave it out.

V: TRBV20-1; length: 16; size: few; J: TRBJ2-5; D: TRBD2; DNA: TGCAGTGCTAGTTCCCCGGCTAGCGGGATACAAGAGACCCAGTACTTC; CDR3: CSASSPASGIQETQYF
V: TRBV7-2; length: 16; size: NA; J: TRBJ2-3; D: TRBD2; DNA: TGTGCCAGCACCTCTAGGAGCGGGACTGGCACAGATACGCAGTATTTT; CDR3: CASTSRSGTGTDTQYF
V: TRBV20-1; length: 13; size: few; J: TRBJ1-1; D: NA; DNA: TGCAGTGCTGAATTACGGGGAAACACTGAAGCTTTCTTT; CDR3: CSAELRGNTEAFF
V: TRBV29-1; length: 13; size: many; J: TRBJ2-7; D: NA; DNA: TGCAGCGTCGCGACAGTCTTGGGATACGAGCAGTACTTC; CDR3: CSVATVLGYEQYF
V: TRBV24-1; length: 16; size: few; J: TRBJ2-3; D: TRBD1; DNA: TGTGCCACCAGTGATCCCGGGACAGGGTCTGCAGATACGCAGTATTTT; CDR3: CATSDPGTGSADTQYF
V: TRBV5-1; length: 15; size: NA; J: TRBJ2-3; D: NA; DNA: TGCGCCAGCAGCTTGGAAGGGGGGAACACAGATACGCAGTATTTT; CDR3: CASSLEGGNTDTQYF
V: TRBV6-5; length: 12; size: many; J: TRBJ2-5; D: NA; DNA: TGTGCCAGCAGCCCGGACGGAGAGACCCAGTACTTC; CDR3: CASSPDGETQYF
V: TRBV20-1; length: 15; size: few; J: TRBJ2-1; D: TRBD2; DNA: TGCAGTGCTCACCGAGCGGGGCGCTCCTACAATGAGCAGTTCTTC; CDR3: CSAHRAGRSYNEQFF
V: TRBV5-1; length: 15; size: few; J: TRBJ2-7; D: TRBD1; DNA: TGCGCCAGCAGCATCTGGACAGGGGGTGGGTACGAGCAGTACTTC; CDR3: CASSIWTGGGYEQYF
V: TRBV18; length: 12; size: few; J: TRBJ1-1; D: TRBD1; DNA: TGTGCCAGCTCATTCACAGGGGGTGAAGCTTTCTTT; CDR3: CASSFTGGEAFF
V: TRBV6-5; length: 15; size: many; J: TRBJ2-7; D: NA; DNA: TGTGCCAGCAGTTACTCTTTTCGCGGGACCTACGAGCAGTACTTC; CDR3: CASSYSFRGTYEQYF
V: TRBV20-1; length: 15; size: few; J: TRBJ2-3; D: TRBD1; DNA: TGCAGTGCTAGAGCCGGGACAGGGCCAACAGATACGCAGTATTTT; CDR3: CSARAGTGPTDTQYF
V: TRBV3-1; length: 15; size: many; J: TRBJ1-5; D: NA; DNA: TGTGCCAGCAGCCGAACCACAGGCGGGAATCAGCCCCAGCATTTT; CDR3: CASSRTTGGNQPQHF
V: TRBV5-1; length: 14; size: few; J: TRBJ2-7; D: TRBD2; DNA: TGCGCCAGCAGCACCGGGCGCGGGAGCTACGAGCAGTACTTC; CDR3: CASSTGRGSYEQYF
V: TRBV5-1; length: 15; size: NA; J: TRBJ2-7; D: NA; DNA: TGCGCCAGCAGCTTGGCCGCAAGTCTCTCCTACGAGCAGTACTTC; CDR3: CASSLAASLSYEQYF
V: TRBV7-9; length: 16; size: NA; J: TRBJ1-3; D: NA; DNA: TGTGCCAGCAGCTCCCCCGGGGGAAGCTCTGGAAACACCATATATTTT; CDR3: CASSSPGGSSGNTIYF
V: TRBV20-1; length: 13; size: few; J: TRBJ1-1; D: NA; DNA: TGCAGTGCTAGTCGGCGGATGAACACTGAAGCTTTCTTT; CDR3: CSASRRMNTEAFF
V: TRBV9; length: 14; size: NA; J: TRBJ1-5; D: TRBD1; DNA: TGTGCCAGCAGCAAACAGGGGGCGAGTCAGCCCCAGCATTTT; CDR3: CASSKQGASQPQHF
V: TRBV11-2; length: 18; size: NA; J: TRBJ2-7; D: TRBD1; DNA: TGTGCCAGCAGCTCACAACCGACAGGGGGCGCGACCTGGTACGAGCAGTACTTC; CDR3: CASSSQPTGGATWYEQYF
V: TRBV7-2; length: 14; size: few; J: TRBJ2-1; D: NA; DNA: TGTGCCAGCAGCCCCCAACGGGGGATACTTGAGCAGTTCTTC; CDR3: CASSPQRGILEQFF
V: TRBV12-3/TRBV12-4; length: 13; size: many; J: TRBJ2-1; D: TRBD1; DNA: TGCGCCAGCAGCTTTAGACAGGGCAATGAGCAGTTCTTC; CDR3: CASSFRQGNEQFF
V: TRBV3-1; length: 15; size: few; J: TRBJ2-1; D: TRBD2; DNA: TGTGCCAGCAGCCAAGGTCAACTAGCGGGAGTTCAGCAGTTCTTC; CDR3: CASSQGQLAGVQQFF
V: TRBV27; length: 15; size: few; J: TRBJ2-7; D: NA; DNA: TGTGCCAGCCTCCCCGGACTTTCCGGCTCCTACGAGCAGTACTTC; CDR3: CASLPGLSGSYEQYF
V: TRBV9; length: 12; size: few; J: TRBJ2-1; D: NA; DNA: TGTGCCAGCAGCGTAGATTTCTATGAGCAGTTCTTC; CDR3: CASSVDFYEQFF
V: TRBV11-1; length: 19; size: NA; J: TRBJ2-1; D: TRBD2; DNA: TGTGCCAGCAGCGGCTTGGGACTAGCGGGGGGGAGCTCCTACAATGAGCAGTTCTTC; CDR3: CASSGLGLAGGSSYNEQFF
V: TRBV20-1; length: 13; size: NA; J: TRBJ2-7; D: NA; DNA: TGCAGTGCTAGAGTTGGTTTCTCCTACGAGCAGTACTTC; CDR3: CSARVGFSYEQYF
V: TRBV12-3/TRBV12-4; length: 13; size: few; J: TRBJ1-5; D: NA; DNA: TGTGCCAGCAGTTTAGCAGAAAATCAGCCCCAGCATTTT; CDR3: CASSLAENQPQHF
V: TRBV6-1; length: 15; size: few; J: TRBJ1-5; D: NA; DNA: TGTGCCAGCAGTGAACCCCCATATAGCAATCAGCCCCAGCATTTT; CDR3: CASSEPPYSNQPQHF
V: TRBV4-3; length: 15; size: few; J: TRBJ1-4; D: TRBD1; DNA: TGCGCCAGCAGCTATACCGGGACAGGGGAAGAAAAACTGTTTTTT; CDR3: CASSYTGTGEEKLFF
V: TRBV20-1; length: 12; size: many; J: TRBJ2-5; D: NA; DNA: TGCAGTGCTAGAGTGACTACCGAGACCCAGTACTTC; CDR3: CSARVTTETQYF
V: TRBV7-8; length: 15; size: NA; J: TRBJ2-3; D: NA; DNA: TGTGCCAGCAGCCTCGTCTACCCTAGCACAGATACGCAGTATTTT; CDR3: CASSLVYPSTDTQYF
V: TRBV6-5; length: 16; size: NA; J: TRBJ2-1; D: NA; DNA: TGTGCCAGCAGTTACTCGCCAGGGGGGTCCTACAATGAGCAGTTCTTC; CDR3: CASSYSPGGSYNEQFF
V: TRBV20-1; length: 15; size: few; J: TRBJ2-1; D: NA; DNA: TGCAGTGCTAGCCCCGGGACACTGCCAACAATCGAGCAGTTCTTC; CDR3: CSASPGTLPTIEQFF
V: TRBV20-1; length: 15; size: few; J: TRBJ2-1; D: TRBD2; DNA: TGCAGTTTTTCGAGAGCGGGAGGTTCCTCCGATGAGCAGTTCTTC; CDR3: CSFSRAGGSSDEQFF
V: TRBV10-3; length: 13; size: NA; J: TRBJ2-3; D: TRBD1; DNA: TGTGCCATCAGCACAGGGGGCACAGATACGCAGTATTTT; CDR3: CAISTGGTDTQYF
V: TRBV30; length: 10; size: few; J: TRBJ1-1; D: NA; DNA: TGTGCCTGGATAAGAACCTTGGCTTTCTTT; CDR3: CAWIRTLAFF
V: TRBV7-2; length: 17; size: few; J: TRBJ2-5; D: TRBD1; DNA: TGTGCCAGCAGCTTAGGGGGGACAGGGGGCTTTCAAGAGACCCAGTACTTC; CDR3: CASSLGGTGGFQETQYF
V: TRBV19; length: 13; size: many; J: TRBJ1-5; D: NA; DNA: TGTGCCAGTAGATTCAGTGGCAATCAGCCCCAGCATTTT; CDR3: CASRFSGNQPQHF
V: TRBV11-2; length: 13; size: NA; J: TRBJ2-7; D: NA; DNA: TGTGCCAGCAGCTTAGATCGAACCGGCGAGCAGTACTTC; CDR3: CASSLDRTGEQYF
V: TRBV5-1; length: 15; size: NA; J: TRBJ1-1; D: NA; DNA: TGCGCCAGCAGCCCGCTTGATGGGAAGAACACTGAAGCTTTCTTT; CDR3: CASSPLDGKNTEAFF
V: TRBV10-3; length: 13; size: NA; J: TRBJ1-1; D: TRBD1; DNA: TGTGCCATCAGGGACAGGGTGAACACTGAAGCTTTCTTT; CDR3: CAIRDRVNTEAFF
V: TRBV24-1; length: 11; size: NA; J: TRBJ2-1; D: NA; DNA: TGTGCCACCAGTGATGGGGTTGAGCAGTTCTTC; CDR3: CATSDGVEQFF
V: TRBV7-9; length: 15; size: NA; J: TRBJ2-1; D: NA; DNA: TGTGCCAGCAGCCCCTACGCGGCTTCTCACAATGAGCAGTTCTTC; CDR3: CASSPYAASHNEQFF
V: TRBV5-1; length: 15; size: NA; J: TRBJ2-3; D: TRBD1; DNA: TGCGCCAGCAGCCAAGCGGGACAGGGAGTAGATACGCAGTATTTT; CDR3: CASSQAGQGVDTQYF
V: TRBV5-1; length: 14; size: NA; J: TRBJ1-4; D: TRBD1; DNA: TGCGCCAGCAGCTCGGGACAGTGGGATGAAAAACTGTTTTTT; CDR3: CASSSGQWDEKLFF
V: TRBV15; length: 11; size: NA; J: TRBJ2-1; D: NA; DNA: TGTGCCACCGCCAAAAACAATGAGCAGTTCTTC; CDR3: CATAKNNEQFF
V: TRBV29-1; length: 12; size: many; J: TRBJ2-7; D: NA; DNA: TGCAGCGTTGAAGACATATCCTACGAGCAGTACTTC; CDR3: CSVEDISYEQYF